The clone carrying this T cell receptor (beta chain) was detected once. Looked up from germline, CDR1 is LGHNA and CDR2 is YSLEER. The V gene end was trimmed by 0 bases and the J gene end by 1 base; junction bases not matched to a gene: 6. CDR3 size: 16 residues. Naive CD8 populations comprised CD45RO-negative cells positively selected for CCR7, excluding terminally differentiated effector memory CD45RA+ cells. This entry comes from a study of shared clonotypes between healthy human individuals. The repertoire was sequenced with immunoSEQ multiplex PCR; TCRdb's copy has only in-frame clones and lacks some. The sample comprises about 2 million clones, 85% to 95% of which are singletons, and 0.9% to 1.5% rests with the top ten.

The receptor's source is a man aged 18-30 years in good health. The rearrangement uses TRBV4-3 and TRBJ2-7, with TRBD2 identical over 7 bases. What was sequenced was naive CD8+ T cells sorted from blood. CDR3 sequence (DNA): TGCGCCAGCAGCCAAGAAACACGGGAGGCGTCCTACGAGCAGTACTTC. It yields the protein CASSQETREASYEQYF.